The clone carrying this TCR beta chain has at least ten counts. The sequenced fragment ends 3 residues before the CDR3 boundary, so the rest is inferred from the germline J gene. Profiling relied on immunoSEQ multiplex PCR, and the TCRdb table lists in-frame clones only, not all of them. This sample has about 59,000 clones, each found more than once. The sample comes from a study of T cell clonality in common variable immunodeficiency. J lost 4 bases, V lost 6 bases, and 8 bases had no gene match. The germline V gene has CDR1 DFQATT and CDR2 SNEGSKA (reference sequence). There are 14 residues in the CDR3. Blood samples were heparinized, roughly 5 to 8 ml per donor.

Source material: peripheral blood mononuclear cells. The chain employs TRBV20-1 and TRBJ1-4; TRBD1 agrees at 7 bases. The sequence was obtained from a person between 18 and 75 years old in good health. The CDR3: CSASRDRSNEKLFF. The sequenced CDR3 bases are TGCAGTGCGAGCCGGGACAGAAGTAATGAAAAA.